This TCR beta chain derives from a study of regulatory T cells in long-lasting Graves disease. This CDR3 comprises 12 residues. V lost 5 bases and J lost 10, with 9 bases in between. CDR3-region Arm-PCR and iRepertoire HTBI primers produced the TCR beta libraries. TCRdb itself ran the multiplex PCR reads through MiXCR, one entry per CDR3 protein. The repertoire holds about 470,000 distinct CDR3 sequences, with around 21% as singletons. The time point: persistent/refractory GD, antithyroid drugs over 5 years with positive TRAb. PBMC RNA served as the TCR library source. This TCR derives from a female donor with Graves disease. This chain joins TRBV12-3 or TRBV12-4 and TRBJ1-6, with D possibly being TRBD1 (6 bases). The sequenced sample was peripheral blood mononuclear cells (PBMCs), obtained when the disease was refractory, from a patient treated with antithyroid drugs. The CDR3 loop reads CASSRRGSPLHF. As DNA, the CDR3 is TGTGCCAGCAGTCGGAGGGGGTCACCCCTCCACTTT.